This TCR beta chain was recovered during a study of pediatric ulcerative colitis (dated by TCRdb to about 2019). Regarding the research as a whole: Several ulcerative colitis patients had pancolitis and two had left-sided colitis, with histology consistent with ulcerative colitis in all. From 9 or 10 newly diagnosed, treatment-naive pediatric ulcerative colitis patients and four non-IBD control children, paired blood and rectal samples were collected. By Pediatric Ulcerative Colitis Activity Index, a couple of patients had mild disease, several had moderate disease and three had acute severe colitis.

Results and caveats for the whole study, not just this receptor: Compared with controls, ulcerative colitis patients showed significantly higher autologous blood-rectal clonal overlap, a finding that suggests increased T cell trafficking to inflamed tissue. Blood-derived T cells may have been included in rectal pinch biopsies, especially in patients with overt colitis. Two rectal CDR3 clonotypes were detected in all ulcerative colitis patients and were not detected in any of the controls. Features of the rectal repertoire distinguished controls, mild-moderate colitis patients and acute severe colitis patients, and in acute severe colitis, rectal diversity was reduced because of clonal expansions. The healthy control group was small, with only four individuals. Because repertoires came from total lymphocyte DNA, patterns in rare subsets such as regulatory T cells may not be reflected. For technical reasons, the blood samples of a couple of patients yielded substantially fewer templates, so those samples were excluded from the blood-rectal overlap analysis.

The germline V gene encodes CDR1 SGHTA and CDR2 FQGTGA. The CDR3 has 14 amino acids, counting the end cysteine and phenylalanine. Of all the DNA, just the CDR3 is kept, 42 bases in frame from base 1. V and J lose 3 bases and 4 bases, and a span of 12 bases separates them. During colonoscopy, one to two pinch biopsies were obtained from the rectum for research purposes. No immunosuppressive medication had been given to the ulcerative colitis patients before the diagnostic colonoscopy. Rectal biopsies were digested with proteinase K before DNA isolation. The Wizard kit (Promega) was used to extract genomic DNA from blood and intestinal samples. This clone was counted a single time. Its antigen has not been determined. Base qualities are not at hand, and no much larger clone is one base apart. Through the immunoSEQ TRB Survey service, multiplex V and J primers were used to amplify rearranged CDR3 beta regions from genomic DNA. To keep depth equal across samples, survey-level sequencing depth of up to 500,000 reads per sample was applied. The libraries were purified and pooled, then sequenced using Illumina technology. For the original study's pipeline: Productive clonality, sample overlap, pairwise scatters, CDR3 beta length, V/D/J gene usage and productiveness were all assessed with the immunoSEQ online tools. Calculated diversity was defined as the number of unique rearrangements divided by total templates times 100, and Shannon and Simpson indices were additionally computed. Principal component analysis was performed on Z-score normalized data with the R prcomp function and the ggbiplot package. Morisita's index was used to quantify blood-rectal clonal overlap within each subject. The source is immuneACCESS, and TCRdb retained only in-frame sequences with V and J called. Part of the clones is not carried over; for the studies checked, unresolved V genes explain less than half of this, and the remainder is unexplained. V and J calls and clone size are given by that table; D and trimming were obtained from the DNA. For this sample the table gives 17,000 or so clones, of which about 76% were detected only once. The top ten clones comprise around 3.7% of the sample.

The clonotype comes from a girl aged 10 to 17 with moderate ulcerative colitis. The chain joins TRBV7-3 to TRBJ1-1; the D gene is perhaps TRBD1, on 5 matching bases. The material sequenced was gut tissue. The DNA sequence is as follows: TGTGCCAGCAGCTTTCAGGGAGGGAGCACTGAAGCTTTCTTT. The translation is CASSFQGGSTEAFF.